This T cell receptor beta chain was recorded in a study of blood T cells in healthy people across ages. For the study at large: About one barcoded TCR beta cDNA was captured per two T cells.

With regard to this clonotype: No antigen is known for it.

PCR was performed a second time for roughly 6 to 12 cycles using a sample-barcoded 5' primer and a J-beta primer mix. CDR3-containing paired-end reads numbered at least 2.5 million in each sample. TCRdb re-called the 5' RACE reads with MiXCR, one entry per CDR3 protein. The sample lists 1,500,000 or so distinct CDR3 sequences; roughly 59% were seen once. Caucasian individuals from Russia who were healthy and aged about 6 to 95 acted as donors. The study's findings and limits: A roughly linear age-dependent decrease characterized TCR beta diversity per million T cells.

CDR1 is MGHRA, CDR2 YSYEKL, per germline. The CDR3 contains 17 residues. The source is a man aged 18 to 29 in good health. The chain combines TRBV4-1 with TRBJ2-5, with TRBD1 matching over 7 bases. The J call may be in error: the DNA end matches TRBJ2-7 better. Sequenced material: blood. The DNA for the CDR3 is TGCGCCAGCAGCCAATTGCTGGTTCGGGACAGAGGCTACGAGCAGTACTTC. Translating gives CASSQLLVRDRGYEQYF.